The 8 T cell receptor beta chains below were found in one sample sequenced in a study of Ad26.COV2.S vaccination and SARS-CoV-2 variants. Clones were sequenced by immunoSEQ multiplex PCR, and TCRdb holds only the in-frame ones, with some missing. The sample carries 320,000 or so clones, roughly 90% recorded once. Treatment given: around 19 received Ad26.COV2.S at low or high dose, single or two shots; five or six received placebo; per-sample allocation not given. Collection of samples fell on day 63 after the first vaccine or placebo injection. This material consisted of peripheral blood, taken in a trial of Ad26.COV2.S vaccine versus placebo. All receptors derive from a person between 18 and 65 years old who received the Ad26.COV2.S COVID-19 vaccine or a placebo.

The chain links TRBV28 to TRBJ1-1, with no clear D. Germline lookup yields CDR1 MDHEN and CDR2 SYDVKM. Trimming left V 6 bases short and J 5 bases short, with 10 bases between. This CDR3 has 12 amino acids. CDR3 sequence reads: CASSEFATEAFF. The CDR3, as DNA: TGTGCCAGCAGCGAGTTTGCAACTGAAGCTTTCTTT.

The V and J genes are TRBV19 and TRBJ1-2; 10 bases line up with TRBD1. Per the germline V gene, CDR1 is LNHDA and CDR2 is SQIVND (reference sequence). V shed 5 bases, J shed 3 bases, and the junction held 6 bases outside the gene matches. The CDR3 has 15 residues. The CDR3 is CASSLPGQGHYGYTF. DNA for the CDR3: TGTGCCAGTAGTCTCCCGGGACAGGGGCACTATGGCTACACCTTC.

The chain uses TRBV5-1 and TRBJ2-7, with 7 bases lining up with TRBD1. With V trimmed by 4 bases and J by 6 bases, 4 bases remained unmatched. CDR1 is SGHRS and CDR2 is YFSETQ in the germline V gene. CDR3 length: 12 amino acids. CDR3 in DNA: TGCGCCAGCAGCGGGACAGCCTCCGAGCAGTACTTC. Its translation: CASSGTASEQYF. The full variable domain, its missing parts supplied by reference TRBV5-1 and TRBJ2-7, is KAGVTQTPRYLIKTRGQQVTLSCSPISGHRSVSWYQQTPGQGLQFLFEYFSETQRNKGNFPGRFSGRQFSNSRSEMNVSTLELGDSALYLCASSGTASEQYFGPGTRLTVT.

This chain uses TRBV6-1 with TRBJ1-2; 9 nucleotides match TRBD1. The germline gives CDR1 MNHNS, CDR2 SASEGT. Trimming removed 2 bases from V and 5 bases from J; junction bases left unmatched: 6. This CDR3 comprises 15 residues. The CDR3 DNA reads as TGTGCCAGCAGTGAATTCGGACAGGGGAATTATGGCTACACCTTC. Its protein is CASSEFGQGNYGYTF.

This clone showed up just once. CDR3 coding DNA: TGCGCCAGCAGCTTGTCCCTAGCGGGAGGGTGGAACACCGGGGAGCTGTTTTTT. Amino acid sequence: CASSLSLAGGWNTGELFF. The chain joins TRBV5-1 to TRBJ2-2; 12 nucleotides line up with TRBD2. The V segment lost 1 base and the J segment 1 base; nucleotides outside the gene matches: 5. There are 18 residues in the CDR3. Germline V gives CDR1 SGHRS, CDR2 YFSETQ.

This chain links TRBV7-3 with TRBJ2-3; no clear D gene. This CDR3 is 15 amino acids long. The germline V gene encodes CDR1 SGHTA and CDR2 FQGTGA. Trimming took off 1 base at V and 2 bases at J, with 10 bases between the two ends. CDR3 DNA sequence: TGTGCCAGCAGCTTAAGCGGACGGACCACAGATACGCAGTATTTT. Translating it yields CASSLSGRTTDTQYF.

The rearrangement joins TRBV4-1 to TRBJ1-3; weak D call: TRBD1 (5 bases). There are 16 residues in the CDR3. CDR1 and CDR2 (germline): MGHRA, YSYEKL. The ends were cut back, 4 bases at V and 0 bases at J, with 13 bases in the middle. Written as DNA, the CDR3 is TGCGCCAGCAGCCCGGAAACAGGCTTCTCTGGAAACACCATATATTTT. Its translation is CASSPETGFSGNTIYF.

The V gene is TRBV7-2, the J gene TRBJ1-1, with TRBD1 as a possible D gene (5 bases). V was clipped by 4 bases and J by 1 base, with 10 bases between them. There are 14 residues in the CDR3. Germline CDR1 reads SGHTA; CDR2 reads FQGNSA. CDR3 in DNA: TGTGCCAGCAGCTCAAGCGGGGGGAACACTGAAGCTTTCTTT. It codes for CASSSSGGNTEAFF.